The clone carrying this TCR beta chain occurred once. The assay was immunoSEQ multiplex PCR, and TCRdb's table has in-frame clones only and misses some. This sample has roughly 80,000 clones, with roughly 90% found just once. This sample was included in a study of technical replicates of blood from several donors. This clonotype was obtained from a human donor in good health. Input material: T cells isolated from PBMCs.

CDR3 residues: CASSSTRGVTDTQYF. The CDR3 coding sequence is TGTGCCAGCAGCTCGACTAGAGGAGTCACAGATACGCAGTATTTT. This sequence joins TRBV7-6 and TRBJ2-3; possibly TRBD2 for D (6 bases). The CDR3 sequence is 15 residues long. The V gene's germline CDR1 is SGHVS and CDR2 FNYEAQ. Trimming pared 4 bases from V and 2 bases from J, leaving 13 bases between.